This T cell receptor beta chain stems from a study of T cell responses to AZD1222 COVID-19 vaccine. Whole-study results and caveats: Donor demographics were predominantly white British with a female majority; clonal diversity may be underestimated. Receipt of two AZD1222 doses was followed by a rise in Spike-specific TCR breadth and depth. Mapped onto spike, vaccine-associated CD4 TCRs spanned it and were dominant at 160-218 and 743-854.

Data came from immunoSEQ multiplex PCR; TCRdb stores just in-frame clones and leaves some out. The sample has 55,000 to 75,000 clones, roughly 89% seen once. A word on this clone: The antigen is unknown.

The source was peripheral blood, collected on day 0 of AZD1222 vaccination. The receptor was derived from an adult in good health.

This CDR3 reads CAWSVGGVSRAFF. For the CDR3, the DNA is TGTGCCTGGAGTGTCGGTGGTGTCAGTAGGGCTTTCTTT. The gene calls are TRBV30 and TRBJ1-1; the D is unclear. This CDR3 is built from 13 residues. Germline CDR1 is GTSNPN and CDR2 is SVGIG (reference sequence). V was pared by 0 bases and J by 11 bases, with 16 bases between.